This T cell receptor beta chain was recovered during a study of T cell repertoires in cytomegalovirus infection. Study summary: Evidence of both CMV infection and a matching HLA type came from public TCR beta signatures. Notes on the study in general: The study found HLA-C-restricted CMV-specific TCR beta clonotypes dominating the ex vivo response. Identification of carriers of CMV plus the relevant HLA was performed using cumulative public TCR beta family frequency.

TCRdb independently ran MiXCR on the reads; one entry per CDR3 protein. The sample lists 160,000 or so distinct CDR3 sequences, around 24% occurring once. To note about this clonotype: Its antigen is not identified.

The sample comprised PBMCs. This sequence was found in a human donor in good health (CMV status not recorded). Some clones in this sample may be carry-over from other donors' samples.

The CDR3 nucleotides are TGTGCCAGCAGTGAAGCCCTTCGACCGACCTCTGGAAACACCATATATTTT. Its translation is CASSEALRPTSGNTIYF. The chain joins TRBV6-1 to TRBJ1-3; unclear D gene. Germline values: CDR1 MNHNS, CDR2 SASEGT. V shed 0 bases and J shed 0 bases, with 12 bases lying between them. The CDR3 is made up of 17 amino acids.